A single sample gave rise to the 13 T cell receptor beta chains below, sequenced in a study of Ad26.COV2.S vaccination and SARS-CoV-2 variants. Using immunoSEQ multiplex PCR, the repertoire was profiled, and TCRdb retains in-frame clones only, with some absent. Counted here are some 450,000 clones, 90% occurring once; the ten biggest clones make up around 4.5%. Described treatment: approximately 18 received Ad26.COV2.S at low or high dose, single or two shots; 5 received placebo; per-sample allocation not given. Following the first vaccine or placebo injection, samples were taken on day 63. The material sequenced was peripheral blood, taken in a trial of Ad26.COV2.S vaccine versus placebo. These receptors were collected from a person aged 18 to 59 who received the Ad26.COV2.S COVID-19 vaccine or a placebo.

CDR3: CASSYSSGNQPQHF. CDR3 nucleotides: TGTGCCAGCAGTTACTCGTCAGGGAATCAGCCCCAGCATTTT. The J gene is TRBJ1-5, the V gene TRBV6-2 or TRBV6-3; maybe TRBD1 (5 bases). CDR1 is MNHEY, CDR2 SVGEGT, per germline. CDR3 size: 14 residues. V lost 0 bases and J 4 bases, leaving 7 bases between the germline ends.

This clone was observed once. For the CDR3, the DNA is TGTGCCAGCAGTAGCGGGAGGGCCAGTGAGCAGTTCTTC. It specifies CASSSGRASEQFF. The rearrangement links TRBV11-2 to TRBJ2-1, with 11 bases aligning to TRBD2. Germline V gives CDR1 SGHAT, CDR2 FQNNGV. V shed 6 bases and J 9 bases; nucleotides not matched to a gene: 4. The CDR3 has 13 amino acids.

The chain combines TRBV6-2 or TRBV6-3 with TRBJ2-7; 8 bases map to TRBD1. Per the germline V gene, CDR1 is MNHEY and CDR2 is SVGEGT. The CDR3 is 15 residues long. The junction had 9 bases not matched to a gene; V was cut back by 6 bases and J by 2 bases. CDR3 in amino acids: CASSQRTGRPYEQYF. The CDR3 nucleotides are TGTGCCAGCAGCCAACGGACAGGGAGACCCTACGAGCAGTACTTC.

CDR3 coding DNA: TGTGCCAGCAGCGTGGGCCGAGCGACGAACACCGGGGAGCTGTTTTTT. This encodes CASSVGRATNTGELFF. V and J are TRBV9 and TRBJ2-2; D unresolved. V was trimmed by 2 bases and J by 0 bases, leaving 11 bases between them. This CDR3 is built from 16 residues. CDR1 is SGDLS, CDR2 YYNGEE, per germline.

This clone was observed once. This chain links TRBV19 with TRBJ1-5, with a weak D call TRBD1 (6 bases). V gave up 6 bases and J gave up 6 bases, with 18 bases separating them. The CDR3 contains 15 residues. CDR1 is LNHDA and CDR2 is SQIVND in the germline V gene (reference sequence). For the CDR3, the DNA is TGTGCCAGTAGACATCGTCGGGGGGCGGGTCAGCCCCAGCATTTT. This gives the protein CASRHRRGAGQPQHF.

The chain's CDR3 is CASRRRTDTYEQYF. The CDR3 nucleotides are TGTGCCAGCAGGAGGAGGACAGATACCTACGAGCAGTACTTC. V gene TRBV6-5 combines with J gene TRBJ2-7; tentatively, D is TRBD1 (6 bases). Germline CDR1 is MNHEY and CDR2 is SVGAGI. This CDR3 spans 14 amino acids. The V end lost 6 bases, the J end lost 2 bases, and 14 bases lay between the germline ends.

DNA for the CDR3: TGTGCCAGCAGATTGCTGTACACCGGGGAGCTGTTTTTT. Protein product: CASRLLYTGELFF. The rearrangement joins TRBV28 to TRBJ2-2; D uncertain. V lost 6 bases to trimming and J lost 3 bases, with 8 bases between them. The germline V gene encodes CDR1 MDHEN and CDR2 SYDVKM. The CDR3 totals 13 residues.

V and J are TRBV19 and TRBJ2-6; 9 nucleotides line up with TRBD1. The CDR3 extends over 18 amino acids. Germline V gives CDR1 LNHDA, CDR2 SQIVND (reference sequence). Trimming removed 5 bases from V and 8 bases from J; junction bases left unmatched: 16. The CDR3 nucleotides read TGTGCCAGTAGTCTCCGTCCCGGGACAGGGACCGGGTCCAACGTCCTGACTTTC. It specifies CASSLRPGTGTGSNVLTF.

The V gene is TRBV20-1, the J gene TRBJ2-7, with TRBD2 identical over 10 bases. V shed 3 bases and J 0 bases; nucleotides not matched to a gene: 11. This CDR3 contains 17 residues. Germline assignment: CDR1 DFQATT and CDR2 SNEGSKA (reference sequence). CDR3 sequence reads: CSASRTSGSLASYEQYF. CDR3 DNA sequence: TGCAGTGCTAGTAGGACTAGCGGATCCTTGGCCTCCTACGAGCAGTACTTC.

The V gene is TRBV11-2, the J gene TRBJ2-3, with 12 bases identical to TRBD2. In germline, CDR1 is SGHAT, CDR2 FQNNGV. Trimming cost V 3 bases and J 6 bases; bases outside gene matches: 10. This CDR3 spans 17 amino acids. The CDR3 protein is CASSLGTSGPLWDTQYF. The CDR3 bases are TGTGCCAGCAGCTTGGGGACTAGCGGGCCCCTCTGGGATACGCAGTATTTT.

The chain is built from TRBV14 and TRBJ2-5, with TRBD1 as a possible D gene (6 bases). Germline assignment: CDR1 SGHDN and CDR2 FVKESK. V lost 0 bases to trimming and J lost 5 bases, with 13 bases between them. The CDR3 contains 15 residues. Here the CDR3 reads CASSQDIRGKETQYF. The CDR3 DNA is TGTGCCAGCAGCCAAGATATCAGGGGAAAGGAGACCCAGTACTTC.

This clone occurred a few times. This chain joins TRBV5-3 and TRBJ2-3; D possibly corresponds to TRBD2 (6 bases). TRBV5-3 is an open reading frame, and its role is uncertain. The CDR3 loop spans 17 amino acids. V lost 4 bases, J lost 2 bases, and 20 bases lay in between. The CDR3, as DNA: TGTGCCAGAAGCGTCGAAGCGGGCCCCTTCGACACAGATACGCAGTATTTT. Encoded protein: CARSVEAGPFDTDTQYF.

V is TRBV29-1 and J is TRBJ1-1; a possible D gene is TRBD1 (5 bases). Germline V gene data show CDR1 as SQVTM and CDR2 as ANQGSEA. Trimming removed 5 bases from V and 4 bases from J, with 17 bases in between. This CDR3 is 14 amino acids long. CDR3 sequence reads: CSVYNGGGSTEAFF. CDR3 nucleotide sequence: TGCAGCGTTTACAACGGGGGAGGGAGCACTGAAGCTTTCTTT.